This TCR beta chain was recorded in a study of T-cell reconstitution after alpha-beta-depleted transplantation in children. Germline V gives CDR1 MGHDK, CDR2 SYGVNS. There are 13 residues in the CDR3. Trimming stripped 2 bases from V and 8 bases from J, with 12 bases between. This clonotype was found a few times. TCRbeta library preparation incorporated unique molecular identifiers. TCRdb re-called the PCR reads through MiXCR, storing one row per CDR3 protein. The sample shows about 610,000 distinct CDR3 sequences, approximately 10% of them seen only once. The sequenced sample was PBMCs from the stem cell graft donor, obtained from the stem cell graft. The chain uses TRBV25-1 and TRBJ1-2, with D uncertain. The clonotype was recovered from a human donor who donated a stem cell graft to a child with acute myeloid leukemia. CDR3: CASSEVSSRGYTF. As DNA, the CDR3 is TGTGCCAGCAGTGAAGTAAGCTCGCGGGGCTACACCTTC.